These T cell receptor beta chains were read from a single sample in a study of blood T cell repertoires in COVID-19. Assay: immunoSEQ multiplex PCR; the TCRdb copy retains only in-frame clones and omits some. The sample yields more than 250,000 clones, around 88% seen once. Sequencing was performed on PBMCs or T cells enriched from blood (not recorded which). The origin of the receptors is a woman aged 40 to 49 with acute COVID-19. Both conserved end residues are part of each CDR3.

j_call	v_call	cdr3_aa
TRBJ1-2	TRBV28	CASTPTLSQYGYTF
TRBJ2-1	TRBV28	CASSSPIAGGYNEQFF
TRBJ1-3	TRBV11-3	CASSLGDNSFGNTIYF
TRBJ2-1	TRBV2	CASRPQGIYNEQFF
TRBJ2-6	TRBV29-1	CSVEPGQVAIPAWANVLTF
TRBJ1-2	TRBV6-5	CASSYRGTGYTF
TRBJ2-3	TRBV11-3	CASSPHRGQGQGTDTQYF
TRBJ1-1	TRBV18	CASSLLNTEAFF
TRBJ1-2	TRBV28	CASSLSGQGAFTYGYTF
TRBJ2-7	TRBV7-8	CASSLDGSYEQYF
TRBJ1-4	TRBV20-1	CSASQGNEKLFF
TRBJ2-7	TRBV7-9	CASSLGVFEQYF
TRBJ2-1	TRBV9	CASSVVSESSYNEQFF
TRBJ1-6	TRBV4-1	CASSQHIHRDSPLHF
TRBJ2-1	TRBV7-9	CASSSRLAGVIPNEQFF
TRBJ1-1	TRBV6-5	CASSLNRENTEAFF
TRBJ1-2	TRBV14	CASSPLSAGAYGYTF
TRBJ2-5	TRBV27	CASSLGISGSMKETQYF
TRBJ1-4	TRBV4-1	CASRPQGPTNEKLFF
TRBJ1-2	TRBV19	CASWDRLYSNYGYTF
TRBJ2-1	TRBV9	CASSATAGTYNEQFF
TRBJ1-1	TRBV18	CASSPPQVLNTEAFF
TRBJ2-1	TRBV5-1	CASSLGTADRGEQFF
TRBJ1-2	TRBV6-5	CASSLRGQNYGYTF
TRBJ1-2	TRBV11-2	CASSSYRGPNYGYTF
TRBJ1-1	TRBV5-1	CASSQFRDISGEAFF
TRBJ1-2	TRBV7-2	CASSRPPTGTYGYTF
TRBJ1-5	TRBV2	CASTQLPPQGNQPQHF
TRBJ2-1	TRBV12-5	CATGQTSAISYNEQFF
TRBJ2-5	TRBV11-3	CASSLTGGEETQYF
TRBJ2-5	TRBV18	CASSTTTGGVEETQYF
TRBJ1-5	TRBV11-2	CASSSQGGQPQHF
TRBJ2-1	TRBV7-6	CASSSAYNEQFF
TRBJ2-1	TRBV10-3	CAITGGSSYNEQFF
TRBJ1-2	TRBV6-5	CASSYSTGETNYGYTF
TRBJ2-1	TRBV29-1	CSVEDGYRPNEQFF
TRBJ2-7	TRBV6-5	CASSYSAGENSYEQYF
TRBJ1-5	TRBV2	CASSVQGDPQHF
TRBJ2-7	TRBV28	CASRNGPTRVYEQYF
TRBJ1-1	TRBV13	CASSSGRGGEAFF
TRBJ1-2	TRBV7-2	CASSAGGRGYGYTF
TRBJ2-3	TRBV7-9	CASSLTSSRDTQYF
TRBJ1-6	TRBV7-2	CASSQASPGISPLHF
TRBJ2-7	TRBV27	CASSLGLAGLYEQYF
TRBJ1-1	TRBV18	CASSLQVNTEAFF
TRBJ1-5	TRBV29-1	CSVGPLRGNNQPQHF
TRBJ1-2	TRBV27	CASSPVRGWNYGYTF
TRBJ2-3	TRBV9	CASSVGSSGYTDTQYF
TRBJ1-6	TRBV27	CASSPYIYNSPLHF
TRBJ1-5	TRBV28	CASSLWRDSNQPQHF
TRBJ1-4	TRBV7-2	CASSKLTGGVGEKLFF
TRBJ1-3	TRBV28	CASRPQGAYGGNTIYF
TRBJ2-7	TRBV2	CASSAGPSYEQYF
TRBJ2-5	TRBV2	CASSEQAAPGETQYF
TRBJ2-1	TRBV3-1/TRBV3-2	CASSQDSGSYNEQFF
TRBJ2-1	TRBV27	CASSPRGSREQFF
TRBJ1-1	TRBV13	CASNYGRMNTEAFF
TRBJ1-5	TRBV7-2	CASSLNSPQGVANQPQHF
TRBJ1-4	TRBV2	CASSEAQGANEKLFF
TRBJ2-1	TRBV2	CASSERGASSYNEQFF